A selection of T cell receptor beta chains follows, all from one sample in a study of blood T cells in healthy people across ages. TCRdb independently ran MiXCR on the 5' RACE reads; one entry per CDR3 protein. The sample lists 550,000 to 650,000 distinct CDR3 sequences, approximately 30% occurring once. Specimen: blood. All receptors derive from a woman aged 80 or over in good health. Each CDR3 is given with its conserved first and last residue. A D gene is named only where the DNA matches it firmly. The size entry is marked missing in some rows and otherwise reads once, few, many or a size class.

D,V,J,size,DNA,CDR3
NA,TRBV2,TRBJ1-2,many,TGTGCCAGCACCGCCCAGTCGGGCTACACCTTC,CASTAQSGYTF
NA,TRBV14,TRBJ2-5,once,TGTGCCAGCAGCAAAAGAGGCTTACTAGCAGCTCAAGAGACCCAGTACTTC,CASSKRGLLAAQETQYF
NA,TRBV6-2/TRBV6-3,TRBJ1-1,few,TGTGCCAGCAGTGCGTTCTGGGCCAGGGACACTGAAGCTTTCTTT,CASSAFWARDTEAFF
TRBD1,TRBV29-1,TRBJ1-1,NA,TGCAGCGCCCAGAGACAGGGTGGGGAAGCTTTCTTT,CSAQRQGGEAFF
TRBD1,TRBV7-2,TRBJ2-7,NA,TGTGCCAGCAGCTTAGGGGGACAGGTACCCGAGCAGTACTTC,CASSLGGQVPEQYF
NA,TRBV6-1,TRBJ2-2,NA,TGTGCCAACCGACAGGGAGGGAACACCGGGGAGCTGTTTTTT,CANRQGGNTGELFF
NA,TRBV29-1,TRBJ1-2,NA,TGCAGCGTTAATCAATACACCTTC,CSVNQYTF
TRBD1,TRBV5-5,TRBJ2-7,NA,TGTGCCAGCAGCCCCACCGGGACAGGGGGTTGCAATGAGCAGTACTTC,CASSPTGTGGCNEQYF
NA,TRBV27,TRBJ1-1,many,TGTGCCAGCCATCAGGAGGGAAGGGTAGATCGGAACACTGAAGCTTTCTTT,CASHQEGRVDRNTEAFF
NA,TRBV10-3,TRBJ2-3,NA,TGTGCCATCAGTGAGGTTGGCGGGCAATTCACAGATACGCAGTATTTT,CAISEVGGQFTDTQYF
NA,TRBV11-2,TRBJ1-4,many,TGTGCCAGCAGCCGAACGGGAGCCGGGGGAGAAAAACTGTTTTTT,CASSRTGAGGEKLFF
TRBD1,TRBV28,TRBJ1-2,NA,TGTGCCAGCAGCGTACCGGGACAGACATATGGCTACACCTTC,CASSVPGQTYGYTF
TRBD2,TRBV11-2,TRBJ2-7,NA,TGTGCTAGCAACAGAGCGGGGGGGAGCTCCTACAATGAGCAGTACTTC,CASNRAGGSSYNEQYF
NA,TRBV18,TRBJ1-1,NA,TGTGCCAGCTCACCCGAAAAGAACACTGAAGCTTTCTTT,CASSPEKNTEAFF
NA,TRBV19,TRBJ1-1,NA,TGTGCCAGTAACGGGAAGAGGACCCGCCTCAGGGCTGAAGCTTTCTTT,CASNGKRTRLRAEAFF
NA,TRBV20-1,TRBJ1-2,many,TGCAGTGCCCTAACAGGGAACTATGGCTACACCTTC,CSALTGNYGYTF
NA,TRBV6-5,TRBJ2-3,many,TGTGCCAGCAGCCAAGGGCCATCTAGCACAGATACGCAGTATTTT,CASSQGPSSTDTQYF
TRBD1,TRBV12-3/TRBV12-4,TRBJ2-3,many,TGTGCCAGCAGTTTTACAGGGGGCAAATATACGCAGTATTTT,CASSFTGGKYTQYF
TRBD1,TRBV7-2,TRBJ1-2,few,TGTGCCAGCAGCTTAGTAGGACAGGGTCCGTATGGCTACACCTTC,CASSLVGQGPYGYTF
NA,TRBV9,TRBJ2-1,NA,TGTGCCTCCTCGGGAGTAGGTAATGAGCAGTTCTTC,CASSGVGNEQFF
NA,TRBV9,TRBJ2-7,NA,TGTGCCAGCAGCCCCAATGTTCGCTCCTACAATGAGCAGTACTTC,CASSPNVRSYNEQYF
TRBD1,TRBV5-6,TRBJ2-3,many,TGTGCCAGCAGCTTGGATCAGGGGGAGATCCCAGATACGCAGTATTTT,CASSLDQGEIPDTQYF
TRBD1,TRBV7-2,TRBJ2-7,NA,TGTGCCAGCAGCTTAGCTTACGGGACAGGGGGCTACGAGCAGTACTTC,CASSLAYGTGGYEQYF
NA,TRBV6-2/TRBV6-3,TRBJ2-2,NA,TGTGCCAGCATGGCCGCGAACACCGGGGAGCTGTTTTTT,CASMAANTGELFF
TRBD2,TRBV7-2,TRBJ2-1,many,TGTGCCAGCAGCTCCCAGCGGGGTGAGCAGTTCTTC,CASSSQRGEQFF
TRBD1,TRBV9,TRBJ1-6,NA,TGTGCCAGCAGCGCCCAAACAGGGGGTCGGTCACCCCTCCACTTT,CASSAQTGGRSPLHF
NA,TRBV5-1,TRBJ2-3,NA,TGCGCCAGCAGCTTGGCCGGGGTTAGGATGGGAGATACGCAGTATTTT,CASSLAGVRMGDTQYF
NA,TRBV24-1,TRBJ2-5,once,TGTGCCACCGGTGGGGGGCAAGAGACCCAGTACTTC,CATGGGQETQYF
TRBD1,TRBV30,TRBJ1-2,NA,TGTGCCTGGACACAGGGGCGCGACTATGGCTACACCTTC,CAWTQGRDYGYTF
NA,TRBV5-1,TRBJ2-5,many,TGCGCCAGCAGCTTGAACGGGGGTAGTGAGACCCAGTACTTC,CASSLNGGSETQYF
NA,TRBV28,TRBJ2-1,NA,TGTGCCAGCAGCGTGAAGAGGGAGACCCAGTTCTTC,CASSVKRETQFF
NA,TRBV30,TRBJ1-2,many,TGTGCCTGGAGTGCGGGGGCCGGCTACACCTTC,CAWSAGAGYTF
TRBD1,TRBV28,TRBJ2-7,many,TGTGCCAGCAGTTTGAGGAACAGGGGTTATGACGAGCAGTACTTC,CASSLRNRGYDEQYF
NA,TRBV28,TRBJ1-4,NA,TGTGCCAGCAGCCGCGACACTGCAACTAATGAAAAACTGTTTTTT,CASSRDTATNEKLFF
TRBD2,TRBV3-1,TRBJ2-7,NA,TGTGCCAGCAGCCAAGAAAGCGGGGGGGCAAATGAGCAGTACTTC,CASSQESGGANEQYF